Given below is one TCR beta chain in context. Its antigen remains unknown. Data came from immunoSEQ multiplex PCR; TCRdb stores just in-frame clones and leaves some out. The top ten hold 4.5% to 5% of the sample, which has more than 70,000 clones, about 89% seen once. This sample stems from a study of T cell responses to AZD1222 COVID-19 vaccine. V gave up 2 bases and J gave up 0 bases, with 7 bases separating them. CDR1 is SQVTM, CDR2 ANQGSEA, per germline. This CDR3 region has 13 residues. Study-wide results and limits: The sample set comprised mostly white British donors with more females, and clonal diversity was possibly underestimated.

The material was peripheral blood, obtained 28 days after the second AZD1222 dose. The chain recombines TRBV29-1 with TRBJ1-1; the D is unclear. This TCR derives from an adult who received the AZD1222 COVID-19 vaccine. For the CDR3, the DNA is TGCAGCGTTGAACGTGGAATGAACACTGAAGCTTTCTTT. It codes for CSVERGMNTEAFF. The whole variable domain, filled in from reference TRBV29-1 and TRBJ1-1, reads SAVISQKPSRDICQRGTSLTIQCQVDSQVTMMFWYRQQPGQSLTLIATANQGSEATYESGFVIDKFPISRPNLTFSTLTVSNMSPEDSSIYLCSVERGMNTEAFFGQGTRLTVV.